Below are 11 T cell receptor beta chains sequenced from a single sample in a study. TCRdb itself ran the RT-PCR reads through MiXCR, one entry per CDR3 protein. The sample consists of almost 700,000 distinct CDR3 sequences, about 14% of them appearing once. Source material: memory CD4+ T cells from blood. The receptor source for this set is a female donor in good health, serving as a healthy control.

Many counts were recorded for this clonotype. The rearrangement links TRBV12-3 or TRBV12-4 to TRBJ2-7; D is undetermined. This CDR3 spans 12 amino acids. V was trimmed by 2 bases and J by 3 bases, leaving 5 bases between them. CDR3 sequence: CASSLNGYEQYF. As DNA, the CDR3 is TGTGCCAGCAGTTTAAACGGCTACGAGCAGTACTTC.

This clonotype was picked up a small number of times. The chain has TRBV20-1 and TRBJ1-1, with 7 bases fitting TRBD1. Looked up from germline, CDR1 is DFQATT and CDR2 is SNEGSKA (reference sequence). V trimming: 6 bases; J trimming: 10 bases; junction bases outside the gene matches: 14. The CDR3 length is 13 residues. Here the CDR3 DNA reads TGCAGTGCGCAGCGACAGGGAAATGTTGGAGCTTTCTTT. As protein: CSAQRQGNVGAFF.

The rearrangement joins TRBV25-1 to TRBJ1-1, with 10 bases matching TRBD1. The CDR3 covers 14 residues. Germline V gene lookup returns CDR1 MGHDK and CDR2 SYGVNS. Unmatched junction bases numbered 1, after V lost 6 bases and J lost 0 bases. The CDR3 loop is CASRDRGLNTEAFF. DNA for the CDR3: TGTGCCAGCAGGGACAGGGGGTTGAACACTGAAGCTTTCTTT.

Only a few counts were recorded for this clonotype. J is TRBJ2-3 and V is TRBV3-1, with D uncertain. CDR3 size: 13 residues. The germline V gene encodes CDR1 LGHDT and CDR2 YNNKEL (reference sequence). Between the trimmed V and J ends, which lost 4 bases and 6 bases, there was a span of 11 bases. CDR3 DNA sequence: TGTGCCAGCAGCCTATTTAATTCGGATACGCAGTATTTT. Translation: CASSLFNSDTQYF.

This sequence joins TRBV3-1 and TRBJ2-1, with 12 bases aligning to TRBD2. Germline loops: CDR1 LGHDT, CDR2 YNNKEL (reference sequence). This CDR3 has 16 amino acids. Losses at the gene ends were 1 base for V and 7 bases for J; bases not matched to a gene: 5. The CDR3 loop is CASSQGKGLAGNEQFF. The CDR3 nucleotides are TGTGCCAGCAGCCAAGGTAAAGGACTAGCGGGGAATGAGCAGTTCTTC.

The chain is built from TRBV27 and TRBJ2-7, with 12 positions matching TRBD1. This CDR3 comprises 16 residues. The V segment lost 6 bases and the J segment 4 bases; nucleotides outside the gene matches: 10. CDR1 and CDR2 (germline): MNHEY, SMNVEV (reference sequence). The CDR3 coding sequence is TGTGCCAGCAGCCCCGGGACAGGGGGCGTCGGGTACGAGCAGTACTTC. It specifies CASSPGTGGVGYEQYF.

The chain joins TRBV15 to TRBJ2-7, with D unclear. The CDR3 totals 14 residues. The germline V gene has CDR1 LNHNV and CDR2 YYDKDF (reference sequence). V lost 0 bases and J lost 3, with 9 bases in between. The CDR3 loop reads CATSRDVGYYEQYF. The CDR3 nucleotides read TGTGCCACCAGCAGAGATGTGGGGTACTACGAGCAGTACTTC.

This clonotype came up many times. The chain employs TRBV10-3 and TRBJ2-5; D not resolved. CDR1 and CDR2 from the germline V gene are ENHRY and SYGVKD. The V end lost 5 bases, the J end lost 2 bases, and 9 bases lay between the germline ends. This CDR3 contains 13 residues. Written as DNA, the CDR3 is TGTGCCATCAGTAATGGTCAGCAAGAGACCCAGTACTTC. Amino acid sequence: CAISNGQQETQYF.

V gene TRBV9 combines with J gene TRBJ2-1, with 7 bases matching TRBD1. Germline assignment: CDR1 SGDLS and CDR2 YYNGEE. The CDR3 length is 14 residues. V was pared by 3 bases and J by 3 bases, with 3 bases of the junction left unmatched. CDR3 sequence: CASSAGQYYNEQFF. The CDR3 bases are TGTGCCAGCAGCGCGGGACAGTACTACAATGAGCAGTTCTTC.

V is TRBV12-3 or TRBV12-4 and J is TRBJ2-6; a weak D match, TRBD2 (6 bases). Trimming stripped 7 bases from V and 2 bases from J, with 12 bases between. The CDR3 is made up of 15 amino acids. As DNA, the CDR3 is TGTGCCAGCAATTTCGGGGGACCTGGGGCCAACGTCCTGACTTTC. Translation gives CASNFGGPGANVLTF.

In its sample, this clonotype was seen once. The CDR3 nucleotides are TGTGCCAGCAGCTTAGGACAGGGAAGCGTAAGGACCGGGGAGCTGTTTTTT. Its protein product is CASSLGQGSVRTGELFF. V usage is TRBV7-2 and J usage is TRBJ2-2, with TRBD1 matching 7 bases. CDR3 length: 17 residues. The V and J ends lost 1 base and 5 bases, in that order; junction bases with no gene match: 10. Looked up from germline, CDR1 is SGHTA and CDR2 is FQGNSA.